This T cell receptor (beta chain) came from a study of graft-versus-host responses after intestinal transplantation. At the level of the study: Each transplant was multivisceral, liver-intestinal, or isolated intestinal. Every recipient had anti-thymocyte globulin induction and two to four years of tacrolimus plus steroids. Findings and caveats of the study: HvG clone declines early post-transplant were associated with peak circulating GvH levels. GvH clonotypes were identified within recipient marrow, with a subset emerging first in ileum or blood.

The repertoire was sequenced with immunoSEQ multiplex PCR; TCRdb's copy has only in-frame clones and lacks some. The sample gives 85,000 to 95,000 clones, approximately 94% of which show up once; 1.5% to 2.5% is in the top ten. This clone was seen only once. No antigen is known for it. Trimming took 5 bases from V and 3 from J, leaving 12 bases between them. The CDR3 consists of 14 residues. From germline, CDR1 is LGHNT and CDR2 FRNRAP. This rearrangement joins TRBV12-5 to TRBJ2-3; TRBD1 is a possible D gene (6 bases). This sample comprised unstimulated CD8+ T cells sorted from spleen or lymph node cells, obtained before intestinal transplant. This receptor was identified in a human donor who received an intestinal transplant. CDR3 protein: CASGEQGYTDTQYF. The CDR3 DNA sequence: TGTGCTAGTGGTGAACAGGGTTATACAGATACGCAGTATTTT.